A selection of T cell receptor beta chains follows, all from one sample in a study of shared clonotypes between healthy human individuals. TCRdb's table, derived via immunoSEQ multiplex PCR, lists solely in-frame clones and lacks some. The repertoire holds 1.6 million or so clones, with approximately 98.5% as singletons. Sequencing was carried out using naive CD4+ T cells sorted from blood. These receptors all come from a man aged 30-40 years in good health. Each CDR3 is given with its conserved first and last residue. The order of the fields is J gene, V gene, D gene, clone size, CDR3 DNA, CDR3 protein. A D gene is named only where the DNA matches it firmly. A row's size may be missing; if present it is once, few, many or a size class.

j_call: TRBJ2-7
v_call: TRBV2
d_call: TRBD1
clone_size: NA
cdr3_nt: TGTGCCAGCAGGTCCGGGACAGGAGATTACGAGCAGTACTTC
cdr3_aa: CASRSGTGDYEQYF

j_call: TRBJ1-2
v_call: TRBV5-4
d_call: NA
clone_size: NA
cdr3_nt: TGTGCCAGCAGCTTCCGACCTAACTATGGCTACACCTTC
cdr3_aa: CASSFRPNYGYTF

j_call: TRBJ2-3
v_call: TRBV27
d_call: NA
clone_size: NA
cdr3_nt: TGTGCCAGCAGTTTCCGGGATGCAGATACGCAGTATTTT
cdr3_aa: CASSFRDADTQYF

j_call: TRBJ2-1
v_call: TRBV5-1
d_call: NA
clone_size: NA
cdr3_nt: TGCGCCAGCAGCTATCGGGGTTGGTCTAACTACAATGAGCAGTTCTTC
cdr3_aa: CASSYRGWSNYNEQFF

j_call: TRBJ1-2
v_call: TRBV28
d_call: NA
clone_size: NA
cdr3_nt: TGTGCCAGCAGCCCCTCGGGGCGCCGGTATGGCTACACCTTC
cdr3_aa: CASSPSGRRYGYTF

j_call: TRBJ2-6
v_call: TRBV11-2
d_call: TRBD2
clone_size: NA
cdr3_nt: TGTGCCAGCACCCTATCGTGGGGGGGAGCTGGGGCCAACGTCCTGACTTTC
cdr3_aa: CASTLSWGGAGANVLTF

j_call: TRBJ1-4
v_call: TRBV5-6
d_call: NA
clone_size: NA
cdr3_nt: TGTGCCAGCAGCTTGGTTAGAGGTGAAAAACTGTTTTTT
cdr3_aa: CASSLVRGEKLFF

j_call: TRBJ2-4
v_call: TRBV7-9
d_call: NA
clone_size: NA
cdr3_nt: TGTGCCAGCAGCCAAGGGACCCGACCCGGACCCATTCAGTACTTC
cdr3_aa: CASSQGTRPGPIQYF

j_call: TRBJ2-3
v_call: TRBV7-9
d_call: NA
clone_size: NA
cdr3_nt: TGTGCCAGCAGCCCCAACGCGCCTACGCAGTATTTT
cdr3_aa: CASSPNAPTQYF

j_call: TRBJ2-3
v_call: TRBV7-2
d_call: TRBD2
clone_size: NA
cdr3_nt: TGTGCCAGCAGCTCAGCGGGGGACGTGGATACGCAGTATTTT
cdr3_aa: CASSSAGDVDTQYF

j_call: TRBJ2-7
v_call: TRBV6-1
d_call: TRBD1
clone_size: once
cdr3_nt: TGTGCCAGCAGTGACCAGACAGGGTCGGACGAGCAGTACTTC
cdr3_aa: CASSDQTGSDEQYF

j_call: TRBJ2-3
v_call: TRBV7-3
d_call: NA
clone_size: NA
cdr3_nt: TGTGCCAGCAGCTCCCAAGATACGCAGTATTTT
cdr3_aa: CASSSQDTQYF

j_call: TRBJ2-7
v_call: TRBV5-4
d_call: NA
clone_size: NA
cdr3_nt: TGTGCCAGCAGCTTGGAAGGCGGGTTAGGCTACGAGCAGTACTTC
cdr3_aa: CASSLEGGLGYEQYF

j_call: TRBJ2-3
v_call: TRBV10-3
d_call: NA
clone_size: NA
cdr3_nt: TGTGCCATCAGTGAGGGGGGAGATACGCAGTATTTT
cdr3_aa: CAISEGGDTQYF

j_call: TRBJ1-5
v_call: TRBV4-1
d_call: NA
clone_size: NA
cdr3_nt: TGCGCCAGCAGCCAAATTCGGGGGTTAAATCAGCCCCAGCATTTT
cdr3_aa: CASSQIRGLNQPQHF

j_call: TRBJ2-5
v_call: TRBV19
d_call: TRBD2
clone_size: NA
cdr3_nt: TGTGCCAGTAGTGGATGGGCTAGCGGGATCAATTGGGCCCAAGAGACCCAGTACTTC
cdr3_aa: CASSGWASGINWAQETQYF

j_call: TRBJ2-7
v_call: TRBV29-1
d_call: NA
clone_size: NA
cdr3_nt: TGCAGCGCTAGAAGAGACAGAAACTACGAGCAGTACTTC
cdr3_aa: CSARRDRNYEQYF

j_call: TRBJ2-1
v_call: TRBV25-1
d_call: TRBD2
clone_size: NA
cdr3_nt: TGTGCCAGCAGTTCGTCGGGAGGGGAACTCGAGCAGTTCTTC
cdr3_aa: CASSSSGGELEQFF

j_call: TRBJ2-7
v_call: TRBV5-1
d_call: TRBD2
clone_size: once
cdr3_nt: TGCGCCAGCAGCCCGGGACTAGCGAGGTCCAACGAGCAGTACTTC
cdr3_aa: CASSPGLARSNEQYF

j_call: TRBJ1-1
v_call: TRBV5-4
d_call: NA
clone_size: NA
cdr3_nt: TGTGCCAGCAGCCGGGACCCGAACACTGAAGCTTTCTTT
cdr3_aa: CASSRDPNTEAFF

j_call: TRBJ1-5
v_call: TRBV30
d_call: TRBD1
clone_size: NA
cdr3_nt: TGTGCCTGGAGTACCAGGGGGAATCAGCCCCAGCATTTT
cdr3_aa: CAWSTRGNQPQHF

j_call: TRBJ1-4
v_call: TRBV10-2
d_call: NA
clone_size: NA
cdr3_nt: TGCGCCAGCAGTGTTGGGGGTGAAAAACTGTTTTTT
cdr3_aa: CASSVGGEKLFF

j_call: TRBJ2-5
v_call: TRBV5-1
d_call: TRBD2
clone_size: NA
cdr3_nt: TGCGCCAGCAGCTTCGGGGGGAAAGGTGAGACCCAGTACTTC
cdr3_aa: CASSFGGKGETQYF

j_call: TRBJ1-1
v_call: TRBV14
d_call: TRBD1
clone_size: NA
cdr3_nt: TGTGCCAGCAGCCTCCGGACAGGGTTTGGGACTGAAGCTTTCTTT
cdr3_aa: CASSLRTGFGTEAFF

j_call: TRBJ2-7
v_call: TRBV10-1
d_call: NA
clone_size: NA
cdr3_nt: TGCGCCAGCAGTGAGTCCGGGCCCCCTTACGAGCAGTACTTC
cdr3_aa: CASSESGPPYEQYF

j_call: TRBJ2-3
v_call: TRBV5-4
d_call: NA
clone_size: NA
cdr3_nt: TGTGCCAGCAGCTTGTCGGGGAGCACAGATACGCAGTATTTT
cdr3_aa: CASSLSGSTDTQYF

j_call: TRBJ2-7
v_call: TRBV28
d_call: TRBD2
clone_size: NA
cdr3_nt: TGTGCCAGCAGGCCACCCGGGAGGGTCTCCTACGAGCAGTACTTC
cdr3_aa: CASRPPGRVSYEQYF

j_call: TRBJ2-1
v_call: TRBV9
d_call: NA
clone_size: NA
cdr3_nt: TGTGCCAGCAGCCTCCGGGGACCATACAATGAGCAGTTCTTC
cdr3_aa: CASSLRGPYNEQFF

j_call: TRBJ1-5
v_call: TRBV19
d_call: TRBD1
clone_size: NA
cdr3_nt: TGTGCCAGTAGTATAATTCAGGGGGCAGGCAATCAGCCCCAGCATTTT
cdr3_aa: CASSIIQGAGNQPQHF

j_call: TRBJ2-2
v_call: TRBV7-8
d_call: TRBD2
clone_size: NA
cdr3_nt: TGTGCCAGCAGCCTAAGTAGACTAGCTATTAAGTACACCGGGGAGCTGTTTTTT
cdr3_aa: CASSLSRLAIKYTGELFF

j_call: TRBJ2-3
v_call: TRBV2
d_call: NA
clone_size: NA
cdr3_nt: TGTGCCAGCAGCCCCGGCGGAGGGGGCAACACAGATACGCAGTATTTT
cdr3_aa: CASSPGGGGNTDTQYF

j_call: TRBJ2-1
v_call: TRBV28
d_call: NA
clone_size: NA
cdr3_nt: TGTGCTTCGGCGAGGGGTCAATATCCGAATGAGCAGTTCTTC
cdr3_aa: CASARGQYPNEQFF

j_call: TRBJ2-3
v_call: TRBV9
d_call: TRBD1
clone_size: NA
cdr3_nt: TGTGCCAGCAGCGCCACAGGGGCACGAGGCACAGATACGCAGTATTTT
cdr3_aa: CASSATGARGTDTQYF

j_call: TRBJ2-1
v_call: TRBV29-1
d_call: TRBD1
clone_size: NA
cdr3_nt: TGCAGCGTTGTGGACAGGGGGCTTATGTATGAGCAGTTCTTC
cdr3_aa: CSVVDRGLMYEQFF

j_call: TRBJ2-6
v_call: TRBV4-1
d_call: NA
clone_size: NA
cdr3_nt: TGCGCCAGCAGCCAAGATCGGCAAACGCACTCTGGGGCCAACGTCCTGACTTTC
cdr3_aa: CASSQDRQTHSGANVLTF

j_call: TRBJ1-4
v_call: TRBV19
d_call: NA
clone_size: NA
cdr3_nt: TGTGCCAGTAGTATGAATAGTGTTCTTGGGGAAAAACTGTTTTTT
cdr3_aa: CASSMNSVLGEKLFF

j_call: TRBJ2-5
v_call: TRBV15
d_call: TRBD1
clone_size: NA
cdr3_nt: TGTGCCACCAGCAGAGATCTCCAGGGGGCCTCAGAGACCCAGTACTTC
cdr3_aa: CATSRDLQGASETQYF

j_call: TRBJ2-5
v_call: TRBV18
d_call: NA
clone_size: NA
cdr3_nt: TGTGCCAGCTCACCAGGCAGCAGGAAGGAGACCCAGTACTTC
cdr3_aa: CASSPGSRKETQYF

j_call: TRBJ2-1
v_call: TRBV28
d_call: NA
clone_size: NA
cdr3_nt: TGTGCCAGCAGTCCTAGGACCCCCTACAATGAGCAGTTCTTC
cdr3_aa: CASSPRTPYNEQFF

j_call: TRBJ1-2
v_call: TRBV18
d_call: NA
clone_size: NA
cdr3_nt: TGTGCCAGCTCGCCCGGGCAGGGATATGGCTACACCTTC
cdr3_aa: CASSPGQGYGYTF

j_call: TRBJ1-5
v_call: TRBV21-1
d_call: NA
clone_size: NA
cdr3_nt: TGTGCCAGCAGCAACGAAGGGGTTTGGGGCAATCAGCCCCAGCATTTT
cdr3_aa: CASSNEGVWGNQPQHF

j_call: TRBJ2-7
v_call: TRBV6-5
d_call: TRBD1
clone_size: NA
cdr3_nt: TGTGCCAGCAGTCGACAGGGAATCTCCTACGAGCAGTACTTC
cdr3_aa: CASSRQGISYEQYF

j_call: TRBJ2-7
v_call: TRBV6-1
d_call: NA
clone_size: NA
cdr3_nt: TGTGCCAGCCTACAGGGTCCCACCTCCTACGAGCAGTACTTC
cdr3_aa: CASLQGPTSYEQYF

j_call: TRBJ2-5
v_call: TRBV5-1
d_call: NA
clone_size: NA
cdr3_nt: TGCGCCAGCGCGAGGCTGGGAGTGGAAGAGACCCAGTACTTC
cdr3_aa: CASARLGVEETQYF

j_call: TRBJ2-3
v_call: TRBV6-5
d_call: TRBD2
clone_size: NA
cdr3_nt: TGTGCCAGCAGTTACCCCGGGACTAGCGGCACAGATACGCAGTATTTT
cdr3_aa: CASSYPGTSGTDTQYF

j_call: TRBJ2-1
v_call: TRBV7-9
d_call: TRBD2
clone_size: NA
cdr3_nt: TGTGCCAGCAGCCCGCGACCCGGGACTAGCGACTACAATGAGCAGTTCTTC
cdr3_aa: CASSPRPGTSDYNEQFF

j_call: TRBJ2-7
v_call: TRBV7-2
d_call: TRBD1
clone_size: NA
cdr3_nt: TGTGCCAGCAGCCCAAAACCGGGACAGGGTTTCAACGAGCAGTACTTC
cdr3_aa: CASSPKPGQGFNEQYF

j_call: TRBJ2-3
v_call: TRBV2
d_call: TRBD2
clone_size: NA
cdr3_nt: TGTGCCAGCATAGCGGGAGTCAGCACAGATACGCAGTATTTT
cdr3_aa: CASIAGVSTDTQYF

j_call: TRBJ2-2
v_call: TRBV5-1
d_call: NA
clone_size: NA
cdr3_nt: TGCGCCAGCAGGGAGAGGGGACGGAGAGGGGACACCGGGGAGCTGTTTTTT
cdr3_aa: CASRERGRRGDTGELFF

j_call: TRBJ2-7
v_call: TRBV5-4
d_call: NA
clone_size: NA
cdr3_nt: TGTGCCAGCATGAATGGACAGTCCTACGAGCAGTACTTC
cdr3_aa: CASMNGQSYEQYF

j_call: TRBJ1-5
v_call: TRBV6-6
d_call: NA
clone_size: NA
cdr3_nt: TGTGCCAGCAGTAACAGAGGGCCCCAGCATTTT
cdr3_aa: CASSNRGPQHF

j_call: TRBJ2-1
v_call: TRBV6-5
d_call: NA
clone_size: NA
cdr3_nt: TGTGCCAGCAGACTACACAATGAGCAGTTCTTC
cdr3_aa: CASRLHNEQFF

j_call: TRBJ2-1
v_call: TRBV6-6
d_call: NA
clone_size: once
cdr3_nt: TGTGCCAGCAGTCAGGGTGTAGGGAATGAGCAGTTCTTC
cdr3_aa: CASSQGVGNEQFF

j_call: TRBJ1-1
v_call: TRBV27
d_call: NA
clone_size: NA
cdr3_nt: TGTGCCAGCAGCGGAGGGGAATTGAACACTGAAGCTTTCTTT
cdr3_aa: CASSGGELNTEAFF